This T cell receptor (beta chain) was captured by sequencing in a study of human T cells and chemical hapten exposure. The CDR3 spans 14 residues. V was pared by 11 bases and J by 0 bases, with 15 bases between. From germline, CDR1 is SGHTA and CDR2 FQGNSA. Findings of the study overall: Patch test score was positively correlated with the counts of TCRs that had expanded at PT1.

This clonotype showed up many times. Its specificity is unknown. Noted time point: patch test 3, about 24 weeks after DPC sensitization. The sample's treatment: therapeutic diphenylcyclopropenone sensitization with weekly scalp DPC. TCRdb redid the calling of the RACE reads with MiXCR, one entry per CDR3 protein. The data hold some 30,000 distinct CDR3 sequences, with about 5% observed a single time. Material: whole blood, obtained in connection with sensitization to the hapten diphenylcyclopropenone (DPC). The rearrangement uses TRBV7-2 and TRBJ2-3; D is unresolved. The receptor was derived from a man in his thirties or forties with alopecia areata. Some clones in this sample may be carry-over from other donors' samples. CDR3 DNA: TGTGCCTGCGGCCCGGTTACTAGCACAGATACGCAGTATTTT. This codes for CACGPVTSTDTQYF.